Reported below is one T cell receptor beta chain. The sample is drawn from a study of T cells in Graves' hyperthyroidism and ophthalmopathy. Trimming cost V 4 bases and J 5 bases, with 18 bases left between them. CDR3 length: 15 residues. Germline V lookup: CDR1 SGHNT, CDR2 YYREEE (reference sequence). RNA transcripts yielded amplified TCR beta CDR3 regions. In the first-round RT-PCR of the TCR CDR3, the HTBI primer set was used. In TCRdb, the multiplex PCR reads were re-called with MiXCR into one record per CDR3 protein. The table records around 210,000 distinct CDR3 sequences, about 15% of them present only once.

This TCR was recovered from a woman in her forties or fifties with Graves' hyperthyroidism. Sequenced material: blood. This chain connects TRBV5-4 to TRBJ2-5; D is perhaps TRBD1 (6 bases). The CDR3 bases are TGTGCCAGCAGCCCCCGGGACAAGCCGGGGGAGACCCAGTACTTC. It codes for CASSPRDKPGETQYF.